This TCR beta chain appears in the sequencing data of a study of Ad26.COV2.S vaccination and SARS-CoV-2 variants. Concerning this clone itself: What it recognizes is unknown.

Regarding treatment: around 19 received Ad26.COV2.S at low or high dose, single or two shots; a few received placebo; per-sample allocation not given. The samples were gathered on day 63 after the first injection of vaccine or placebo. Sequencing used immunoSEQ multiplex PCR; TCRdb keeps in-frame clones, though not all of them. The profile covers about 400,000 clones, with 88% appearing a single time and roughly 3.2% taken by the ten largest. The CDR3 extends over 14 amino acids. The ends lost 5 bases at V and 7 bases at J; junction bases unmatched: 7. Germline lookup yields CDR1 MNHEY and CDR2 SVGAGI. Findings and caveats of the study: Quantification of TCR breadth and depth may have yielded underestimates of total T cell responses. Reported post-vaccination CD8+ and CD4+ T cell responses to spike showed substantial breadth.

The source is a person aged 18-65 years who received the Ad26.COV2.S COVID-19 vaccine or a placebo. Material: peripheral blood, obtained in a trial of Ad26.COV2.S vaccine versus placebo. The gene calls are TRBV6-5 and TRBJ1-5; the match to TRBD1 covers 8 bases. DNA of the CDR3: TGTGCCAGCAGTCCCGGACAGGGTAGGCAGCCCCAGCATTTT. It yields the protein CASSPGQGRQPQHF.